Shown below are 30 T cell receptor beta chains from a single sample sequenced in a study of cytomegalovirus exposure and HLA in healthy donors. Both 60 Vbeta primers and 13 Jbeta primers went into the PCR. Profiling relied on immunoSEQ multiplex PCR, and the TCRdb table lists in-frame clones only, not all of them. The data show some 140,000 clones, roughly 74% seen once. The sample comprised PBMCs. The receptor set was obtained from a man between 18 and 35 years old in good health and CMV-seronegative.

This sequence joins TRBV7-2 and TRBJ1-5; 9 bases fit TRBD1. The CDR3 consists of 14 residues. Unmatched junction bases numbered 6, after V lost 5 bases and J lost 7 bases. Germline V gene sequence: CDR1 SGHTA, CDR2 FQGNSA. CDR3 loop: CASSGRQGGQPQHF. The CDR3 coding sequence is TGTGCCAGCAGCGGCCGACAGGGGGGCCAGCCCCAGCATTTT.

This clone appeared once. The J gene is TRBJ1-6, the V gene TRBV4-3, with a tentative D call TRBD1 (5 bases). The length of the CDR3 is 15 residues. In germline, CDR1 is LGHNA, CDR2 YSLEER. V was pared by 0 bases and J by 10 bases, with 13 bases between. CDR3 nucleotides: TGCGCCAGCAGCCAAGACGGGGGTTTCTGGTCACCCCTCCACTTT. Residues: CASSQDGGFWSPLHF.

V usage is TRBV4-3 and J usage is TRBJ2-2, with D possibly being TRBD2 (5 bases). The CDR3 is made up of 17 amino acids. The V end was cut by 0 bases, the J end by 8 bases, with 19 bases between. Germline CDR1 and CDR2: LGHNA and YSLEER. The CDR3 DNA sequence: TGCGCCAGCAGCCAAGATCACTGGGGAGCCCCACTGGGGGAGCTGTTTTTT. It is translated as CASSQDHWGAPLGELFF.

The gene calls are TRBV5-4 and TRBJ1-1; D might be TRBD1 (6 bases). This CDR3 spans 17 amino acids. With 0 bases removed from V and 0 bases from J, the gap between germline ends came to 15 bases. In germline, CDR1 is SGHNT, CDR2 YYREEE (reference sequence). The CDR3 DNA reads as TGTGCCAGCAGCTTGGGGGGCCAACAGGGAGTGAACACTGAAGCTTTCTTT. Translating gives CASSLGGQQGVNTEAFF.

The V and J genes are TRBV5-1 and TRBJ2-3, with D possibly TRBD2 on 5 matching bases. With 0 bases removed from V and 0 bases from J, the gap between germline ends came to 11 bases. The germline gives CDR1 SGHRS, CDR2 YFSETQ. There are 16 residues in the CDR3. CDR3 nucleotide sequence: TGCGCCAGCAGCTTGGAGCCGGGAACTAGCACAGATACGCAGTATTTT. Translation gives CASSLEPGTSTDTQYF.

This chain uses TRBV6-5 with TRBJ1-5; possibly TRBD1 for D (6 bases). V was shortened by 6 bases and J by 6 bases, with 18 bases between the two germline ends. The CDR3 sequence is 15 residues long. The V gene's germline CDR1 is MNHEY and CDR2 SVGAGI. CDR3 DNA sequence: TGTGCCAGCAGGGGATCCGGGGGGGCAGGTCAGCCCCAGCATTTT. As protein: CASRGSGGAGQPQHF.

This chain's CDR3 is CASSLDQRHSYEQYF. In nucleotides, the CDR3 is TGTGCCAGCAGCTTAGATCAGCGCCACTCCTACGAGCAGTACTTC. This chain connects TRBV11-3 to TRBJ2-7; no firm D call. V lost 0 bases to trimming and J lost 0 bases, with 9 bases between them. Germline V gene sequence: CDR1 SGHNT, CDR2 YENEEA. The CDR3 has 15 amino acids.

This sequence joins TRBV4-3 and TRBJ2-7, with D possibly matching TRBD2 (6 bases). Trimming pared 3 bases from V and 5 bases from J, leaving 14 bases between. The CDR3 totals 14 residues. Germline lookup yields CDR1 LGHNA and CDR2 YSLEER. The DNA of the CDR3 is TGCGCCAGCAGCCAGGTCCGGACTACTGACGAGCAGTACTTC. The encoded protein is CASSQVRTTDEQYF.

The V gene is TRBV7-6, the J gene TRBJ2-2; D is unresolved. Trimming cost V 3 bases and J 1 base, with 12 bases left between them. The CDR3 is 16 residues long. Germline V gene data show CDR1 as SGHVS and CDR2 as FNYEAQ. The CDR3 coding sequence is TGTGCCAGCAGCTTCCTGGTCGGAGAGAACACCGGGGAGCTGTTTTTT. Translated: CASSFLVGENTGELFF.

With respect to this clone: One end of the junction varies from germline; a read error may be responsible. This sequence joins TRBV5-6 and TRBJ2-7, with a weak D call TRBD1 (6 bases). This CDR3 comprises 14 residues. CDR1 and CDR2 from the germline V gene are SGHDT and YYEEEE. The CDR3 protein is CAGSLVTGAYEQYF. CDR3 DNA sequence: TGTGCCGGCAGCTTGGTGACAGGAGCCTACGAGCAGTACTTC.

The genes are TRBV5-4 and TRBJ2-4; 7 bases fit TRBD1. Germline V CDR1 and CDR2: SGHNT, YYREEE (reference sequence). CDR3 length: 13 residues. The V gene end was trimmed by 4 bases and the J gene end by 6 bases; junction bases not matched to a gene: 4. CDR3 sequence: CASSGQEPNIQYF. Written as DNA, the CDR3 is TGTGCCAGCAGCGGACAGGAGCCAAACATTCAGTACTTC.

As regards this clone: Other DNA sequences in the sample encode the same CDR3. The rearrangement joins TRBV2 to TRBJ1-6; D may be TRBD1 (5 bases). The germline V gene has CDR1 SNHLY and CDR2 FYNNEI. The CDR3 length is 13 residues. Between the trimmed V and J ends, which lost 5 bases and 6 bases, there was a span of 8 bases. CDR3 sequence: CASSLGGNSPLHF. As DNA, the CDR3 is TGTGCCAGCAGTTTGGGGGGTAATTCACCCCTCCACTTT.

The chain carries TRBV28 and TRBJ2-7, with 7 bases that match TRBD1. Germline CDR1 and CDR2: MDHEN and SYDVKM. V was pared by 1 base and J by 2 bases, with 2 bases of the junction left unmatched. CDR3 length: 14 residues. CDR3 bases: TGTGCCAGCAGTTTATCGGGACAGACCTACGAGCAGTACGTC. It yields the protein CASSLSGQTYEQYV.

The V gene is TRBV6-6, the J gene TRBJ1-6; 8 nucleotides agree with TRBD1. J was trimmed by 7 bases and V by 0 bases; bases with no gene match: 2. Germline CDR1 MNHNY, CDR2 SVGAGI (reference sequence). The CDR3 loop spans 15 amino acids. The CDR3 spells CASSYSDRANSPLHF. Here the CDR3 DNA reads TGTGCCAGCAGTTACTCGGACAGGGCAAATTCACCCCTCCACTTT.

The chain employs TRBV20-1 and TRBJ1-2; 7 bases agree with TRBD1. Per germline, CDR1 DFQATT and CDR2 SNEGSKA (reference sequence). This CDR3 has 11 amino acids. The junction had 3 bases not matched to a gene; V was cut back by 7 bases and J by 4 bases. CDR3 DNA sequence: TGCAGTGGAGAGGGGGCCTATGGCTACACCTTC. The encoded protein is CSGEGAYGYTF.

This clone was seen a few times. The V gene is TRBV10-3, the J gene TRBJ1-1; no clear D. V shed 4 bases and J shed 1 base, with 4 bases lying between them. Germline lookup yields CDR1 ENHRY and CDR2 SYGVKD. This CDR3 is 12 amino acids long. The CDR3 DNA sequence: TGTGCCATCAGTGCAGAGAACACTGAAGCTTTCTTT. Translation: CAISAENTEAFF.

The rearrangement joins TRBV27 to TRBJ2-2; 12 bases map to TRBD2. This CDR3 has 16 amino acids. V gave up 4 bases and J gave up 3 bases; unmatched junction bases: 3. Germline assignment: CDR1 MNHEY and CDR2 SMNVEV (reference sequence). The CDR3 DNA sequence: TGTGCCAGCAGTTCCGGACTAGCGGGGTACACCGGGGAGCTGTTTTTT. Translated, it gives CASSSGLAGYTGELFF.

This clone was observed a single time. This sequence joins TRBV7-2 and TRBJ2-5, with TRBD2 identical over 10 bases. Germline V CDR1 and CDR2: SGHTA, FQGNSA. V lost 5 bases and J lost 7; bases outside the gene matches: 10. The CDR3 is 15 amino acids. This CDR3 reads CASSASGGAAVTQYF. In DNA form, the CDR3 reads TGTGCCAGCAGCGCAAGCGGGGGGGCCGCCGTGACCCAGTACTTC.

V gene TRBV19 combines with J gene TRBJ2-6; TRBD2 matches at 7 bases. Per the germline V gene, CDR1 is LNHDA and CDR2 is SQIVND (reference sequence). This CDR3 has 16 residues. Trimming took 1 base from V and 2 from J; bases not matched to a gene: 2. The CDR3 nucleotides are TGTGCCAGTAGTATAGTGCGGGGGACTGGGGCCAACGTCCTGACTTTC. Its translation is CASSIVRGTGANVLTF. The full variable domain, with the rest looked up from reference TRBV19 and TRBJ2-6, is DGGITQSPKYLFRKEGQNVTLSCEQNLNHDAMYWYRQDPGQGLRLIYYSQIVNDFQKGDIAEGYSVSREKKESFPLTVTSAQKNPTAFYLCASSIVRGTGANVLTFGAGSRLTVL.

In this sample, this clone turned up once. The V and J genes are TRBV6-5 and TRBJ1-1, with D uncertain. Trimming left V 6 bases short and J 7 bases short, with 15 bases between. Germline assignment: CDR1 MNHEY and CDR2 SVGAGI. CDR3 length: 13 amino acids. The CDR3 loop is CASRNPALYEAFF. CDR3 nucleotide sequence: TGTGCCAGCAGGAACCCCGCTCTATATGAAGCTTTCTTT.

As for this clone: A read error may account for a junction end that differs from germline. The rearrangement links TRBV7-7 to TRBJ2-1; weak D call: TRBD1 (6 bases). In germline, CDR1 is SSHAT, CDR2 FNYEAQ (reference sequence). This CDR3 spans 17 amino acids. CDR3 protein: CASSLTYTDSSSNEQFF. The DNA for the CDR3 is TGTGCTAGCAGCCTGACCTACACGGACAGTAGCAGTAATGAGCAGTTCTTC.

Only a few counts were recorded for this clone. The rearrangement links TRBV5-4 to TRBJ2-5; tentatively, D is TRBD1 (6 bases). The CDR3 covers 13 residues. The V gene's germline CDR1 is SGHNT and CDR2 YYREEE (reference sequence). V lost 1 base and J 3 bases, leaving 7 bases between the germline ends. The CDR3 loop is CASSLKGEETQYF. The DNA for the CDR3 is TGTGCCAGCAGCTTGAAGGGGGAAGAGACCCAGTACTTC.

This clone showed up just a few times. The V gene is TRBV5-1, the J gene TRBJ2-2, with TRBD1 matching 10 bases. The J segment lost 7 bases and the V segment lost 5 bases, leaving 8 bases of the junction unmatched. This CDR3 is built from 15 residues. CDR1 and CDR2 from the germline V gene are SGHRS and YFSETQ. This CDR3 is CASRTGTGVIGELFF. The CDR3 bases are TGCGCCAGCAGAACCGGGACAGGGGTTATCGGGGAGCTGTTTTTT.

This clone appeared once. CDR3 protein: CASSLVAGQSNTGELFF. DNA for the CDR3: TGCGCCAGCAGCTTGGTGGCAGGGCAATCGAACACCGGGGAGCTGTTTTTT. The V gene is TRBV5-1, the J gene TRBJ2-2; tentative D call: TRBD1 (5 bases). The germline V and J ends were trimmed by 0 bases and 0 bases, with 12 bases remaining between them. The CDR3 has 17 residues. Germline CDR1 and CDR2: SGHRS and YFSETQ.

This clone was observed a handful of times. V usage is TRBV4-2 and J usage is TRBJ1-3; D might be TRBD1 (6 bases). Germline V gene lookup returns CDR1 LGHNA and CDR2 YNFKEQ. Trimming left V 2 bases short and J 4 bases short, with 12 bases between. This CDR3 has 15 amino acids. The CDR3 spells CASSQPQGKGNTIYF. The CDR3 coding sequence is TGTGCCAGCAGCCAACCCCAGGGGAAGGGAAACACCATATATTTT.

The V and J genes are TRBV9 and TRBJ2-5; D remains unclear. Trimming shortened V by 0 bases and J by 1 base, and 4 bases separated the two germline ends. The CDR3 spans 13 residues. The germline CDR1 and CDR2 sequences are SGDLS and YYNGEE. The CDR3 nucleotides read TGTGCCAGCAGCGTAGCTCCCCAAGAGACCCAGTACTTC. Amino acids: CASSVAPQETQYF. Full variable domain (outside the CDR3, taken from reference TRBV9 and TRBJ2-5): DSGVTQTPKHLITATGQRVTLRCSPRSGDLSVYWYQQSLDQGLQFLIQYYNGEERAKGNILERFSAQQFPDLHSELNLSSLELGDSALYFCASSVAPQETQYFGPGTRLLVL.

V is TRBV19 and J is TRBJ1-2, with 10 bases aligning to TRBD1. With V trimmed by 7 bases and J by 7 bases, 12 bases remained unmatched. This CDR3 has 15 residues. CDR1 LNHDA and CDR2 SQIVND come from the germline V gene (reference sequence). The CDR3 is CASTLPGTGVAGYTF. The CDR3 DNA reads TGTGCCAGTACCCTGCCCGGGACAGGGGTTGCTGGCTACACCTTC.

The chain links TRBV7-9 to TRBJ2-1; 11 nucleotides align to TRBD2. Germline CDR1 and CDR2: SEHNR and FQNEAQ (reference sequence). With 2 bases clipped from V and 7 bases from J, the junction kept 10 bases outside the gene matches. The CDR3 is 17 residues long. As DNA, the CDR3 is TGTGCCAGCAGCTTATTATATAGCGGGGGGGCGTGGAATGAGCAGTTCTTC. Its translation is CASSLLYSGGAWNEQFF.

This chain connects TRBV5-4 to TRBJ2-7; 7 bases agree with TRBD1. The junction had 3 bases not matched to a gene; V was cut back by 1 base and J by 2 bases. The germline V gene has CDR1 SGHNT and CDR2 YYREEE (reference sequence). The CDR3 runs to 14 residues. CDR3 amino acids: CASSLNRGAYEQYF. The CDR3 DNA is TGTGCCAGCAGCTTGAACAGGGGCGCCTACGAGCAGTACTTC.

This chain joins TRBV5-1 and TRBJ1-2, with D uncertain. Trimming stripped 0 bases from V and 0 bases from J, with 9 bases between. There are 15 residues in the CDR3. Germline V gene lookup returns CDR1 SGHRS and CDR2 YFSETQ. As DNA, the CDR3 is TGCGCCAGCAGCTTGGCCAGTCCAGCTAACTATGGCTACACCTTC. It yields the protein CASSLASPANYGYTF.